This T cell receptor (beta chain) was identified during a study of blood T cells in healthy people across ages. Combining a sample-barcoded 5' primer with a J-beta primer mix, a second PCR ran for about 7 to 11 cycles. Template switching added a 12-random-nucleotide identifier to every cDNA molecule. MiXCR was run by TCRdb on the 5' RACE reads, yielding one entry per CDR3 protein. The table includes under 2 million distinct CDR3 sequences, 34% detected once. Notes on the study in general: Naive CD4+ cells and diversity were both higher in long-lived donors than in aged donors. Significant beta diversity loss was already apparent by age 40, declining roughly linearly. As naive T cell percentage varied, TCR beta diversity correlated strongly with it.

As regards this clonotype: The target antigen is unknown.

CDR1 is SQVTM and CDR2 is ANQGSEA in the germline V gene. The CDR3 runs 16 residues. The sequence came from a woman younger than 45 in good health. Sequencing used blood. The V and J genes are TRBV29-1 and TRBJ2-1; 9 bases map to TRBD2. The J call may be in error: the DNA end matches TRBJ2-7 better. CDR3 amino acids: CSVGGTREGSYNEQYF. In DNA form, the CDR3 reads TGCAGCGTGGGGGGTACGCGGGAGGGCTCCTACAATGAGCAGTACTTC.